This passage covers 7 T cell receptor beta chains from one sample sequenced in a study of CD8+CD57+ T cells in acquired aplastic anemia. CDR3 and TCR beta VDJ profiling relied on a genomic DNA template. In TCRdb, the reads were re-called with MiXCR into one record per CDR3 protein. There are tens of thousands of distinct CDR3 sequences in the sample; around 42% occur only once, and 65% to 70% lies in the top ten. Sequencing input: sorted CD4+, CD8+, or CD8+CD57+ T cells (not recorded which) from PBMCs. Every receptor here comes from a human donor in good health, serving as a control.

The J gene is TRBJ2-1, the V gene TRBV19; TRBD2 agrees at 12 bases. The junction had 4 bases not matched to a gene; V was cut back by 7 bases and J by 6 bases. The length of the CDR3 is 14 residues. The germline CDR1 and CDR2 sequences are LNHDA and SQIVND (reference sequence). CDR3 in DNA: TGTGCCAGTACGCTAGCGGGAGGGGGCAATGAGCAGTTCTTC. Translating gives CASTLAGGGNEQFF.

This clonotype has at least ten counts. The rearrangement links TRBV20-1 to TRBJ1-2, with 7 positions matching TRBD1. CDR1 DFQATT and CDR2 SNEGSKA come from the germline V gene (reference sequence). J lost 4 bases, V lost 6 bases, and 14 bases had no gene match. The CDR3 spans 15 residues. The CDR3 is CSAPGQLVGGYGYTF. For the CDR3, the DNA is TGCAGTGCCCCGGGACAGCTGGTAGGTGGCTATGGCTACACCTTC.

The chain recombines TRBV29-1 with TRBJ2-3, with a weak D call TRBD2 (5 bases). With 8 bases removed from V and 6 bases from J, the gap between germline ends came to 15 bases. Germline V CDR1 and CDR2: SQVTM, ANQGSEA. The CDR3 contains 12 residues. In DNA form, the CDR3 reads TGCAGCTTTACCCCGAGGGAGGATACGCAGTATTTT. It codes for CSFTPREDTQYF.

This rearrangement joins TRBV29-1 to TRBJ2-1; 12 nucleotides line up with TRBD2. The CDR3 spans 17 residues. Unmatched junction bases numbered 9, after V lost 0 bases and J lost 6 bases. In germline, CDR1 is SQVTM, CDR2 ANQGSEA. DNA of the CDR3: TGCAGCGTTGAAGATCTTGGGCTAGCGGGGGGGCCCAATGAGCAGTTCTTC. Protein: CSVEDLGLAGGPNEQFF.

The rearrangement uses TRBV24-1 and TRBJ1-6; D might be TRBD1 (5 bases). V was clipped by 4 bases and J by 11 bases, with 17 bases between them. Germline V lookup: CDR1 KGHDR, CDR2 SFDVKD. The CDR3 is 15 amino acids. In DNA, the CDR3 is TGTGCCACCAGTGACCTGGGGACTAGCGGGGCACCCCTCCACTTT. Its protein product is CATSDLGTSGAPLHF.

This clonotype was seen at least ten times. The chain's CDR3 is CASSSDRDLLYGYTF. The CDR3 DNA follows: TGTGCCAGCAGCTCAGACAGGGACCTCCTGTATGGCTACACCTTC. The chain combines TRBV5-8 with TRBJ1-2; 7 bases fit TRBD1. The length of the CDR3 is 15 residues. The V gene end was trimmed by 3 bases and the J gene end by 5 bases; junction bases not matched to a gene: 10. Germline assignment: CDR1 SGHTS and CDR2 YDEGEE.

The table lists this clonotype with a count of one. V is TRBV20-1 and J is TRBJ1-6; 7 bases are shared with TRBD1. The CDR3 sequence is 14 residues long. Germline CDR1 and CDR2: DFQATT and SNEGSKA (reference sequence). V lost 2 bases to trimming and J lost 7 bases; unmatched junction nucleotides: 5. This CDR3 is CSARLGTENSPLHF. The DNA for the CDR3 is TGCAGTGCTAGACTCGGGACAGAGAATTCACCCCTCCACTTT.